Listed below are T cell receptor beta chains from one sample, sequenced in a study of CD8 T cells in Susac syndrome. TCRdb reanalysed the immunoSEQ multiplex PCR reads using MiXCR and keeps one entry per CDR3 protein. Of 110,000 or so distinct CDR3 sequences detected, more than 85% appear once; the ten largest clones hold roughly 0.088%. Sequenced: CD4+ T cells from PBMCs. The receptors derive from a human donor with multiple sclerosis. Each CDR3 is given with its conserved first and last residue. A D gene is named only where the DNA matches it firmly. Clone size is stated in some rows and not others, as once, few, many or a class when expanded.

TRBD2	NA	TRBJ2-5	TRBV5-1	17	TGCGCCAGCAGCTTGGATGGGACTAGCGGGCCCCAAGAGACCCAGTACTTC	CASSLDGTSGPQETQYF
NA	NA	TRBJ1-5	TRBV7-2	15	TGTGCCAGCAGCTCCTTCGGGGCGGGCAATCAGCCCCAGCATTTT	CASSSFGAGNQPQHF
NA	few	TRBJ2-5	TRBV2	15	TGTGCCAGCAGTGAAGTTCGCGGCCTCGGAGAGACCCAGTACTTC	CASSEVRGLGETQYF
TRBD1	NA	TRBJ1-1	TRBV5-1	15	TGCGCCAGCAGCTGGGGGAGGACAGGAGGAACTGAAGCTTTCTTT	CASSWGRTGGTEAFF
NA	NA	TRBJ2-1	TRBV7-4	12	TGTGCCAGCAGCTTAGACCACAATGAGCAGTTCTTC	CASSLDHNEQFF
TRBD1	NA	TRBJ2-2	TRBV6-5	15	TGTGCCAGTGAAGCCGGGACAGGGTCAAACGGGGAGCTGTTTTTT	CASEAGTGSNGELFF
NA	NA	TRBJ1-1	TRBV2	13	TGTGCCAGCAGGAATATCATGAACACTGAAGCTTTCTTT	CASRNIMNTEAFF
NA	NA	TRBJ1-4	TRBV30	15	TGTGCCTGGAGTGCCGCGGGACCCTATAATGAAAAACTGTTTTTT	CAWSAAGPYNEKLFF
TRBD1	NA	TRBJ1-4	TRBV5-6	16	TGTGCCAGCAGCTTGGTGGGGGGACCACAGGGGGAAAAACTGTTTTTT	CASSLVGGPQGEKLFF
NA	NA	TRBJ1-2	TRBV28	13	TGTGCCAGCAGGAGTTCAGGGGACTATGGCTACACCTTC	CASRSSGDYGYTF
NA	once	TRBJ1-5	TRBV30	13	TGTGCCTGGAGTCGAGACCTAAATCAGCCCCAGCATTTT	CAWSRDLNQPQHF
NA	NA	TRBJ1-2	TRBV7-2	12	TGTGCCAGCAGCTTACGAGACTATGGCTACACCTTC	CASSLRDYGYTF
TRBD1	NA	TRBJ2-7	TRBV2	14	TGTGCCAGCGTTAGGACAGGTAGCTCCTACGAGCAGTACTTC	CASVRTGSSYEQYF
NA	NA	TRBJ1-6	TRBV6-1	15	TGTGCCAGCAGTGGACCTGCTGGCTATAATTCACCCCTCCACTTT	CASSGPAGYNSPLHF
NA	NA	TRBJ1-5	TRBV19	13	TGTGCCAGTAGTTCGATAGTCAATCAGCCCCAGCATTTT	CASSSIVNQPQHF
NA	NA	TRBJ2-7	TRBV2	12	TGTGCCAGCAGGAGGGATATCTACGAGCAGTACTTC	CASRRDIYEQYF
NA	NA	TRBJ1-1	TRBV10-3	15	TGTGCCATCAGACAACATCCGGGACACAACACTGAAGCTTTCTTT	CAIRQHPGHNTEAFF
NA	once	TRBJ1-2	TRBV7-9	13	TGTGCCTGCGGCGCAGGGGATTCCTATGGCTACACCTTC	CACGAGDSYGYTF